These 18 T cell receptor beta chains share one sample of origin, sequenced in a study of cytomegalovirus exposure and HLA in healthy donors. A multiplex PCR was run with 60 Vbeta primers and 13 Jbeta primers. The table came from immunoSEQ multiplex PCR; TCRdb's copy has only in-frame clones and leaves some out. This table has 150,000 to 200,000 clones, approximately 80% appearing once. Sample: PBMCs. These receptors were obtained from a woman younger than 45 in good health and CMV-seronegative.

This chain connects TRBV7-3 to TRBJ2-2; 10 nucleotides line up with TRBD1. Trimming cost V 0 bases and J 0 bases; bases outside gene matches: 7. This CDR3 comprises 19 residues. Germline assignment: CDR1 SGHTA and CDR2 FQGTGA. The CDR3 sequence: CASSLTLGQGGSNTGELFF. CDR3 DNA sequence: TGTGCCAGCAGCTTAACCCTTGGACAGGGGGGGTCGAACACCGGGGAGCTGTTTTTT. The entire variable domain, with the rest obtained from reference TRBV7-3 and TRBJ2-2, is as follows: GAGVSQTPSNKVTEKGKYVELRCDPISGHTALYWYRQSLGQGPEFLIYFQGTGAADDSGLPNDRFFAVRPEGSVSTLKIQRTERGDSAVYLCASSLTLGQGGSNTGELFFGEGSRLTVL.

V usage is TRBV14 and J usage is TRBJ2-7, with TRBD1 identical over 7 bases. Germline trimming cut 5 bases from V and 6 bases from J; bases unmatched to any gene: 4. The CDR3 extends over 12 amino acids. Germline V gene data show CDR1 as SGHDN and CDR2 as FVKESK. CDR3: CASSVSGGEQYF. The CDR3 region has the DNA TGTGCCAGCAGCGTCTCAGGGGGCGAGCAGTACTTC.

This clone was found many times. This sequence joins TRBV6-1 and TRBJ2-1; 7 bases are a match to TRBD2. The V gene's germline CDR1 is MNHNS and CDR2 SASEGT. This CDR3 comprises 15 residues. The junction had 9 bases not matched to a gene; V was cut back by 3 bases and J by 7 bases. CDR3: CASSELGEGGNEQFF. The DNA of the CDR3 is TGTGCCAGCAGTGAGCTGGGAGAGGGAGGGAATGAGCAGTTCTTC.

The V and J genes are TRBV9 and TRBJ2-5, with D hard to call. The CDR3 extends over 15 amino acids. Per germline, CDR1 SGDLS and CDR2 YYNGEE. V lost 0 bases and J lost 0, with 9 bases in between. The CDR3 region has the DNA TGTGCCAGCAGCGTAGGGGCGCTGTACCAAGAGACCCAGTACTTC. Amino acid sequence: CASSVGALYQETQYF.

In its sample, this clone was seen once. The chain recombines TRBV30 with TRBJ2-7; D is ambiguous. The V end was cut by 2 bases, the J end by 6 bases, with 20 bases between. CDR3 length equals 15 residues. In germline, CDR1 is GTSNPN, CDR2 SVGIG (reference sequence). The CDR3 spells CAWSPPGVVFGEQYF. The DNA of the CDR3 is TGTGCCTGGAGTCCCCCGGGTGTCGTGTTTGGCGAGCAGTACTTC.

V usage is TRBV5-4 and J usage is TRBJ2-1; no definite D call. Trimming removed 2 bases from V and 1 base from J, with 10 bases in between. In germline, CDR1 is SGHNT, CDR2 YYREEE (reference sequence). The CDR3 is made up of 15 amino acids. CDR3 protein: CASSLLAVSYNEQFF. Here the CDR3 DNA reads TGTGCCAGCAGCTTATTGGCGGTATCCTACAATGAGCAGTTCTTC.

The chain has TRBV28 and TRBJ1-4, with D possibly being TRBD1 (5 bases). The V end was cut by 2 bases, the J end by 4 bases, with 8 bases between. The CDR3 totals 14 residues. Germline V CDR1 and CDR2: MDHEN, SYDVKM. This CDR3 is CASSLAGNNEKLFF. In nucleotides, the CDR3 is TGTGCCAGCAGTTTAGCAGGGAATAATGAAAAACTGTTTTTT.

In regard to this clone: The sample carries other DNA sequences with the same CDR3. The chain links TRBV5-1 to TRBJ2-5; 11 nucleotides align to TRBD2. The CDR3 extends over 15 amino acids. Germline-derived CDR1 and CDR2 are SGHRS and YFSETQ. The junction had 2 bases not matched to a gene; V was cut back by 2 bases and J by 2 bases. CDR3 DNA sequence: TGCGCCAGCAGCTTTCTAGCGGGAGGTCAAGAGACCCAGTACTTC. As protein: CASSFLAGGQETQYF.

The V call is TRBV27, the J call TRBJ1-4; no clear D gene. The CDR3 runs to 14 residues. The V end lost 1 base, the J end lost 10 bases, and 13 bases lay between the germline ends. CDR1 and CDR2 (germline): MNHEY, SMNVEV (reference sequence). The CDR3 region is CASSLYGRVGKLFF. The DNA for the CDR3 is TGTGCCAGCAGTTTATACGGGAGAGTTGGAAAACTGTTTTTT.

The V and J genes are TRBV27 and TRBJ2-1, with D possibly matching TRBD1 (6 bases). The CDR3 spans 16 residues. The V gene's germline CDR1 is MNHEY and CDR2 SMNVEV (reference sequence). Trimming took off 6 bases at V and 0 bases at J, with 15 bases between the two ends. The CDR3 loop reads CASRITGLSSYNEQFF. As DNA, the CDR3 is TGTGCCAGCAGGATAACAGGGCTAAGCTCCTACAATGAGCAGTTCTTC.

The chain recombines TRBV29-1 with TRBJ1-4; no clear D. Per the germline V gene, CDR1 is SQVTM and CDR2 is ANQGSEA. Trimming removed 7 bases from V and 7 bases from J, with 10 bases in between. This CDR3 is 11 amino acids long. The CDR3 sequence: CSAEVGEKLFF. Written as DNA, the CDR3 is TGCAGCGCCGAGGTGGGTGAAAAACTGTTTTTT.

This chain links TRBV9 with TRBJ2-5, with 8 bases matching TRBD2. Looked up from germline, CDR1 is SGDLS and CDR2 is YYNGEE. The CDR3 covers 16 residues. Losses at the gene ends were 3 bases for V and 0 bases for J; bases not matched to a gene: 7. CDR3 DNA: TGTGCCAGCAGCGATCAGCGGGGGAGCCACCAAGAGACCCAGTACTTC. This encodes CASSDQRGSHQETQYF.

V is TRBV14 and J is TRBJ1-4; a possible D gene is TRBD1 (5 bases). CDR1 is SGHDN, CDR2 FVKESK, per germline. Trimming pared 1 base from V and 7 bases from J, leaving 22 bases between. There are 18 residues in the CDR3. The CDR3 here is CASSQGYIWGLNGEKLFF. The CDR3 bases are TGTGCCAGCAGCCAAGGGTACATATGGGGCTTGAATGGTGAAAAACTGTTTTTT. The full variable domain, with the rest looked up from reference TRBV14 and TRBJ1-4, is EAGVTQFPSHSVIEKGQTVTLRCDPISGHDNLYWYRRVMGKEIKFLLHFVKESKQDESGMPNNRFLAERTGGTYSTLKVQPAELEDSGVYFCASSQGYIWGLNGEKLFFGSGTQLSVL.

This clone has a single count. The chain combines TRBV11-3 with TRBJ2-1; D may be TRBD2 (6 bases). The length of the CDR3 is 16 residues. Germline CDR1 SGHNT, CDR2 YENEEA. Between the trimmed V and J ends, which lost 2 bases and 7 bases, there was a span of 18 bases. The CDR3 region has the DNA TGTGCCAGCAGCTTACCTTGGGACTCCCAGGTGAATGAGCAGTTCTTC. Encoded protein: CASSLPWDSQVNEQFF.

Only a few counts were recorded for this clone. V gene TRBV30 combines with J gene TRBJ2-7; no clear D. Germline loops: CDR1 GTSNPN, CDR2 SVGIG (reference sequence). V lost 7 bases and J lost 0, with 10 bases in between. The CDR3 length is 12 residues. Here the CDR3 reads CASAENSYEQYF. In DNA, the CDR3 is TGTGCCTCCGCTGAGAACTCCTACGAGCAGTACTTC.

The chain recombines TRBV4-1 with TRBJ2-5, with TRBD2 matching over 9 bases. The assigned J gene may be wrong: the sequence end matches TRBJ2-7 better. In germline, CDR1 is MGHRA, CDR2 YSYEKL. The CDR3 spans 16 residues. The CDR3 loop is CASSQERAGGRYEQYF. Here the CDR3 DNA reads TGCGCCAGCAGCCAAGAGCGAGCGGGAGGTCGTTACGAGCAGTACTTC.

This clone has a handful of counts. The chain combines TRBV19 with TRBJ1-1; 8 bases are shared with TRBD1. Germline CDR1 is LNHDA and CDR2 is SQIVND (reference sequence). V shed 5 bases and J 3 bases; nucleotides not matched to a gene: 11. The CDR3 has 16 residues. CDR3 bases: TGTGCCAGTAGTGTGGACAGGGAAGGGAGGGACACTGAAGCTTTCTTT. Translated, it gives CASSVDREGRDTEAFF.

This chain uses TRBV27 with TRBJ2-1; possibly TRBD1 for D (8 bases). CDR3 length equals 19 residues. V dropped 4 bases and J dropped 0 bases, with 22 bases sitting between them. Germline V gene data show CDR1 as MNHEY and CDR2 as SMNVEV (reference sequence). Here the CDR3 reads CASSSKKNRGGSSYNEQFF. CDR3 DNA: TGTGCCAGCAGTTCTAAAAAAAACAGGGGGGGAAGCTCCTACAATGAGCAGTTCTTC.